A selection of T cell receptor beta chains follows, all from one sample in a study of T cell responses to AZD1222 COVID-19 vaccine. TCRdb's copy holds only in-frame clones and misses some; the assay was immunoSEQ multiplex PCR. The table lists around 140,000 clones, roughly 93% of them singletons, with around 1% in the top ten. The specimen was peripheral blood, collected 28 days after the second AZD1222 dose. The receptor set was obtained from an adult who received the AZD1222 COVID-19 vaccine. Both conserved end residues are part of each CDR3.

j_gene: TRBJ2-3
v_gene: TRBV5-5
CDR3aa: CASSLDPTSGRTDTQYF

j_gene: TRBJ1-6
v_gene: TRBV9
CDR3aa: CASSVADGRDSPLHF

j_gene: TRBJ2-3
v_gene: TRBV5-6
CDR3aa: CASSLWGSTDTQYF

j_gene: TRBJ1-6
v_gene: TRBV3-1/TRBV3-2
CDR3aa: CASSQGPILHF

j_gene: TRBJ1-1
v_gene: TRBV14
CDR3aa: CASSLMGQGGTEAFF

j_gene: TRBJ2-3
v_gene: TRBV7-9
CDR3aa: CASSHTSGRIPDTQYF

j_gene: TRBJ1-6
v_gene: TRBV4-2
CDR3aa: CASSQEQTNSPLHF

j_gene: TRBJ1-2
v_gene: TRBV6-6
CDR3aa: CASSYPDSNYGYTF

j_gene: TRBJ2-1
v_gene: TRBV5-1
CDR3aa: CASSRATSGRAKEQFF

j_gene: TRBJ1-1
v_gene: TRBV20-1
CDR3aa: CSAPRGQSAFF

j_gene: TRBJ1-2
v_gene: TRBV5-6
CDR3aa: CASSLQTLSGYTF

j_gene: TRBJ2-1
v_gene: TRBV4-1
CDR3aa: CASSQSGGPGSYNEQFF

j_gene: TRBJ2-2
v_gene: TRBV3-1/TRBV3-2
CDR3aa: CASSQGWQDNTGELFF

j_gene: TRBJ1-2
v_gene: TRBV5-4
CDR3aa: CASSLPMTGNGYTF

j_gene: TRBJ2-2
v_gene: TRBV6-4
CDR3aa: CASSPTIAGELFF

j_gene: TRBJ2-5
v_gene: TRBV4-1
CDR3aa: CASSQDRGRERETQYF

j_gene: TRBJ2-7
v_gene: TRBV28
CDR3aa: CASSFSGQGGPTTFQYF

j_gene: TRBJ1-3
v_gene: TRBV6-5
CDR3aa: CASRPGGRGNTIYF

j_gene: TRBJ1-6
v_gene: TRBV28
CDR3aa: CASSLFGGPGPTLHF

j_gene: TRBJ2-1
v_gene: TRBV28
CDR3aa: CASSPTWDEQFF

j_gene: TRBJ2-7
v_gene: TRBV2
CDR3aa: CASSAGVYEQYF

j_gene: TRBJ2-7
v_gene: TRBV6-5
CDR3aa: CASNRDRGYEQYF

j_gene: TRBJ1-2
v_gene: TRBV19
CDR3aa: CASTEGGYGYTF

j_gene: TRBJ2-1
v_gene: TRBV12-3/TRBV12-4
CDR3aa: CASSLLGYNEQFF

j_gene: TRBJ1-5
v_gene: TRBV5-5
CDR3aa: CASSLSWDQPQHF

j_gene: TRBJ2-3
v_gene: TRBV5-5
CDR3aa: CASSLDGQGFGTDTQYF

j_gene: TRBJ2-1
v_gene: TRBV7-9
CDR3aa: CASRLLAGSSYNEQFF

j_gene: TRBJ1-5
v_gene: TRBV28
CDR3aa: CASSFWGAENQPQHF

j_gene: TRBJ2-2
v_gene: TRBV20-1
CDR3aa: CSARRTGELFF

j_gene: TRBJ2-7
v_gene: TRBV9
CDR3aa: CASSYGGGLAYEQYF

j_gene: TRBJ1-1
v_gene: TRBV11-3
CDR3aa: CASSLTGTNTEAFF

j_gene: TRBJ2-3
v_gene: TRBV10-3
CDR3aa: CAISESAGIPDTQYF

j_gene: TRBJ2-3
v_gene: TRBV18
CDR3aa: CASSPRPDTQYF

j_gene: TRBJ2-7
v_gene: TRBV6-5
CDR3aa: CASSYLAGGLEQYF

j_gene: TRBJ1-1
v_gene: TRBV19
CDR3aa: CASSPHGRKGTEAFF

j_gene: TRBJ1-2
v_gene: TRBV5-1
CDR3aa: CASSLDRGRPHGYTF

j_gene: TRBJ2-5
v_gene: TRBV5-1
CDR3aa: CASSPGLAGGAQETQYF

j_gene: TRBJ2-7
v_gene: TRBV5-1
CDR3aa: CASSLEAYEQYF

j_gene: TRBJ1-6
v_gene: TRBV29-1
CDR3aa: CSVGRGQGSPLHF

j_gene: TRBJ2-1
v_gene: TRBV4-1
CDR3aa: CASSHVDLGVSYNEQFF

j_gene: TRBJ2-1
v_gene: TRBV2
CDR3aa: CASLRGGVAGSHSYNEQFF

j_gene: TRBJ2-6
v_gene: TRBV4-2
CDR3aa: CASSQVGDSSAGANVLTF

j_gene: TRBJ1-1
v_gene: TRBV2
CDR3aa: CASSETALNTEAFF

j_gene: TRBJ2-7
v_gene: TRBV29-1
CDR3aa: CSVGVSGAYEQYF

j_gene: TRBJ1-5
v_gene: TRBV2
CDR3aa: CASSGLSSAQPQHF

j_gene: TRBJ2-4
v_gene: TRBV28
CDR3aa: CASSPLTGIAKNIQYF

j_gene: TRBJ2-7
v_gene: TRBV6-1
CDR3aa: CASSEESGGTTVQYF

j_gene: TRBJ2-7
v_gene: TRBV6-5
CDR3aa: CASSKTSVTYEQYF

j_gene: TRBJ2-2
v_gene: TRBV18
CDR3aa: CASSLQPDRTGELFF

j_gene: TRBJ2-1
v_gene: TRBV10-3
CDR3aa: CATRGTSGRAGGEQFF

j_gene: TRBJ2-1
v_gene: TRBV30
CDR3aa: CAWSDGRLRYNEQFF

j_gene: TRBJ1-1
v_gene: TRBV6-6
CDR3aa: CASRHRQGENTEAFF

j_gene: TRBJ1-1
v_gene: TRBV25-1
CDR3aa: CASSGELRGLGGTEAFF

j_gene: TRBJ1-1
v_gene: TRBV9
CDR3aa: CASSVGVGTEAFF